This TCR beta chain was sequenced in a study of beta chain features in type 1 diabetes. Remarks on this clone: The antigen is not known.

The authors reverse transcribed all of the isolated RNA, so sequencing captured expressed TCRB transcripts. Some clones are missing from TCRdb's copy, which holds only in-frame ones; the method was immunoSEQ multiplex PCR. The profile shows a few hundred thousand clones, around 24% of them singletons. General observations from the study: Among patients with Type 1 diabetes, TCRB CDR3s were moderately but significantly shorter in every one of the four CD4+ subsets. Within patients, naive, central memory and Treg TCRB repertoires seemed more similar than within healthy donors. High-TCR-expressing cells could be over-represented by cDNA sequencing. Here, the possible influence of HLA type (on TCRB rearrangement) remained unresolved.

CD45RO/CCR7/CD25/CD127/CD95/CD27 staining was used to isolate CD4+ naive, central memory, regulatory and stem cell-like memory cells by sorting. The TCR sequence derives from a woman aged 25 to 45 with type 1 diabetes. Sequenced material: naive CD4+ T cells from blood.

The CDR3 reads CAWRRLASSYNEQFF. DNA for the CDR3: TGTGCCTGGAGACGACTAGCCAGCTCCTACAATGAGCAGTTCTTC. This chain links TRBV30 with TRBJ2-1; 7 bases align to TRBD2. J gave up 0 bases and V 3 bases, and 5 bases lay outside the gene matches. The CDR3 covers 15 residues. Germline V gene sequence: CDR1 GTSNPN, CDR2 SVGIG (reference sequence).